This TCR beta chain is from a study of blood T cell repertoires in COVID-19. Looking at the study overall: Material from acute and convalescent COVID-19 was sourced from the United States, Italy and Spain. From T cells, B-cell-depleted T cells, or PBMCs came the material, which was cDNA or gDNA.

Seattle patients were enrolled during active infection and followed longitudinally. In the original processing: Quantification of nucleated cells was approximated via reference gene primer amplification. Produced via immunoSEQ multiplex PCR; TCRdb's table is partial and in-frame only. V, J and clone size are those of that table, while D and trimming were read from the DNA. The table lists roughly 380,000 clones, about nine tenths of them singletons. In germline, CDR1 is LGHNA, CDR2 YSLEER. The ends were cut back, 1 base at V and 2 bases at J, with 11 bases in the middle. This CDR3 has 15 amino acids. This sequence was found in a woman aged 40-49 years with COVID-19, enrolled during active disease. Sequences were obtained from peripheral blood. V gene TRBV4-3 combines with J gene TRBJ1-1; D is undetermined. In nucleotides, the CDR3 is TGCGCCAGCAGCCAAGTTCGAGAGGTTAACACTGAAGCTTTCTTT. It specifies CASSQVREVNTEAFF.